The TCR beta chain under discussion was sequenced for a study of blood T cell repertoires in COVID-19. Overall study: Material from acute and convalescent COVID-19 was sourced from the United States, Italy and Spain.

Source study methods: Scientists estimated how many nucleated cells there were by amplifying reference gene primers. Profiled with immunoSEQ multiplex PCR; TCRdb holds only in-frame clones, not every one. V and J calls plus clone size are reproduced from that table; the DNA served to infer D and trimming. Among some 48,000 clones listed, about 82% were seen once. This receptor was taken from a human donor in a cohort sampled during active COVID-19. The sequenced material came from peripheral blood.

The CDR3 here is CASSLQTGMSSPLHF. CDR3 coding DNA: TGTGCCAGCAGTTTACAGACAGGGATGAGTTCACCCCTCCACTTT. The chain carries TRBV27 and TRBJ1-6; 7 bases are shared with TRBD1. The V and J ends lost 2 bases and 9 bases, in that order; junction bases with no gene match: 7. Germline assignment: CDR1 MNHEY and CDR2 SMNVEV (reference sequence). This CDR3 is 15 amino acids long.